The 30 T cell receptor beta chains presented below share a single source sample, sequenced in a study of shared clonotypes between healthy human individuals. This table comes from immunoSEQ multiplex PCR, and its TCRdb copy is limited to in-frame clones, with some not included. Counted here are millions of clones, roughly 94% occurring once; the ten biggest clones make up about 0.13%. The material sequenced was naive CD4+ T cells sorted from blood. The subset is: CD45RA+ positively selected. The receptors derive from a man in his late teens or twenties in good health.

This rearrangement joins TRBV18 to TRBJ2-5, with D maybe TRBD1 (5 bases). The V gene's germline CDR1 is KGHSH and CDR2 LQKENI. V dropped 0 bases and J dropped 3 bases, with 11 bases sitting between them. The CDR3 covers 15 residues. CDR3 protein: CASSPPGKGEETQYF. The DNA of the CDR3 is TGTGCCAGCTCACCACCGGGAAAAGGGGAAGAGACCCAGTACTTC. Supplemented by reference TRBV18 and TRBJ2-5, the full variable domain reads NAGVMQNPRHLVRRRGQEARLRCSPMKGHSHVYWYRQLPEEGLKFMVYLQKENIIDESGMPKERFSAEFPKEGPSILRIQQVVRGDSAAYFCASSPPGKGEETQYFGPGTRLLVL.

The chain couples TRBV10-3 to TRBJ2-3, with 9 bases identical to TRBD1. The V gene end was trimmed by 2 bases and the J gene end by 4 bases; junction bases not matched to a gene: 4. The germline V gene encodes CDR1 ENHRY and CDR2 SYGVKD. This CDR3 is built from 15 residues. The CDR3 reads CAISEPGTGSDTQYF. DNA for the CDR3: TGTGCCATCAGTGAGCCCGGGACAGGGTCAGATACGCAGTATTTT.

This chain connects TRBV10-3 to TRBJ2-7; D unresolved. Trimming removed 4 bases from V and 2 bases from J, with 12 bases in between. CDR1 and CDR2 (germline): ENHRY, SYGVKD. The CDR3 is made up of 14 amino acids. CDR3 DNA sequence: TGTGCCATCAGTGGGAATGAAGGGCCCTACGAGCAGTACTTC. Translating gives CAISGNEGPYEQYF.

The genes are TRBV6-6 and TRBJ1-5; maybe TRBD1 (6 bases). The ends were cut back, 5 bases at V and 4 bases at J, with 15 bases in the middle. The CDR3 has 15 residues. CDR1 and CDR2 (germline): MNHNY, SVGAGI (reference sequence). The CDR3 sequence: CASSTLRDKNQPQHF. In nucleotides, the CDR3 is TGTGCCAGCAGTACGCTTCGGGACAAGAATCAGCCCCAGCATTTT.

The chain is built from TRBV4-1 and TRBJ2-6; no reliable D call. The CDR3 has 18 residues. CDR1 is MGHRA and CDR2 is YSYEKL in the germline V gene. Trimming took off 3 bases at V and 0 bases at J, with 15 bases between the two ends. CDR3 DNA sequence: TGCGCCAGCAGCCACCAAGTCACGGGCATCTCTGGGGCCAACGTCCTGACTTTC. Translating it yields CASSHQVTGISGANVLTF.

The chain combines TRBV5-4 with TRBJ2-3; TRBD2 agrees at 11 bases. The V and J ends lost 4 bases and 6 bases, in that order; junction bases with no gene match: 7. The length of the CDR3 is 15 residues. CDR1 is SGHNT, CDR2 YYREEE, per germline (reference sequence). This chain's CDR3 is CASSRTSGLLDTQYF. In nucleotides, the CDR3 is TGTGCCAGCAGCCGGACTAGCGGGCTTCTCGATACGCAGTATTTT.

The chain carries TRBV15 and TRBJ1-1; 9 bases are a match to TRBD1. The CDR3 contains 16 residues. Germline V gene data show CDR1 as LNHNV and CDR2 as YYDKDF (reference sequence). V was pared by 5 bases and J by 1 base, with 8 bases of the junction left unmatched. The CDR3 sequence: CATSPQGALTNTEAFF. DNA for the CDR3: TGTGCCACCAGCCCACAGGGGGCACTTACGAACACTGAAGCTTTCTTT.

Turning to this clone: The sample has other DNA sequences that encode this CDR3 too. This chain links TRBV4-3 with TRBJ1-1; no firm D call. Germline loops: CDR1 LGHNA, CDR2 YSLEER. This CDR3 has 13 amino acids. V was trimmed by 1 base and J by 0 bases, leaving 3 bases between them. In DNA, the CDR3 is TGCGCCAGCAGCCAAGGGATGAACACTGAAGCTTTCTTT. Its protein product is CASSQGMNTEAFF.

CDR3 sequence: CASTQGRSNQPQHF. DNA of the CDR3: TGTGCCAGCACCCAGGGTAGGAGCAATCAGCCCCAGCATTTT. This chain links TRBV28 with TRBJ1-5; D possibly corresponds to TRBD1 (5 bases). This CDR3 comprises 14 residues. Trimming stripped 7 bases from V and 1 base from J, with 11 bases between. Germline CDR1 reads MDHEN; CDR2 reads SYDVKM.

This chain links TRBV4-1 with TRBJ2-1; TRBD1 aligns across 7 bases. Looked up from germline, CDR1 is MGHRA and CDR2 is YSYEKL. This CDR3 comprises 20 residues. Trimming cost V 7 bases and J 0 bases; bases outside gene matches: 21. The CDR3 is CASKPYPSNIRDSSYNEQFF. As DNA, the CDR3 is TGCGCCAGCAAGCCCTATCCGTCCAATATCCGGGACAGCTCCTACAATGAGCAGTTCTTC.

Turning to this clone: Other DNA sequences in the same sample also yield this CDR3. The chain carries TRBV7-2 and TRBJ1-2; 8 nucleotides match TRBD1. Trimming at V came to 1 base and at J to 2 bases, leaving 0 bases not matched to a gene. CDR1 is SGHTA and CDR2 is FQGNSA in the germline V gene. The CDR3 sequence is 14 residues long. The CDR3 DNA reads as TGTGCCAGCAGCTTAGGGGACAGGAACTATGGCTACACCTTC. Residues: CASSLGDRNYGYTF.

J is TRBJ2-5 and V is TRBV29-1; either TRBD1 or TRBD2 may supply D (5 bases each). CDR1 and CDR2 from the germline V gene are SQVTM and ANQGSEA. Trimming shortened V by 3 bases and J by 4 bases, and 12 bases separated the two germline ends. CDR3 size: 13 residues. The CDR3 nucleotides are TGCAGCGTTGAGCACGGGGCCGGAGAGACCCAGTACTTC. This translates into CSVEHGAGETQYF.

J is TRBJ2-2 and V is TRBV7-2; 8 nucleotides match TRBD1. CDR3 length equals 15 residues. Unmatched junction bases numbered 4, after V lost 5 bases and J lost 2 bases. CDR1 SGHTA and CDR2 FQGNSA come from the germline V gene. CDR3 region: CASSRGQANTGELFF. CDR3 sequence (DNA): TGTGCCAGCAGCCGGGGACAGGCAAACACCGGGGAGCTGTTTTTT.

Written as DNA, the CDR3 is TGTGCCAGCAATCGCCAGCCCACAGATACGCAGTATTTT. Its protein is CASNRQPTDTQYF. The V gene is TRBV25-1, the J gene TRBJ2-3; D is undetermined. The V gene's germline CDR1 is MGHDK and CDR2 SYGVNS. Trimming left V 7 bases short and J 2 bases short, with 10 bases between. The CDR3 length is 13 residues.

On this clone itself: The junction shows a germline mismatch at one end, possibly a read error. The V and J genes are TRBV10-3 and TRBJ2-2; TRBD1 agrees at 12 bases. The CDR3 runs to 17 residues. Germline CDR1 reads ENHRY; CDR2 reads SYGVKD. The CDR3 region has the DNA TGTGCCATCAGAGAGTTGGGACAGGGGGCGCCTGGCGGGGAGCTGTTTTTT. The encoded protein is CAIRELGQGAPGGELFF.

The gene calls are TRBV7-2 and TRBJ1-5, with 7 nucleotides matching TRBD1. Germline V gene data show CDR1 as SGHTA and CDR2 as FQGNSA. The CDR3 consists of 13 residues. The trim removed 5 bases at V and 7 bases at J, leaving 5 bases unmatched. CDR3 loop: CASSPTGNQPQHF. The CDR3 nucleotides are TGTGCCAGCAGCCCGACAGGGAACCAGCCCCAGCATTTT. Using reference TRBV7-2 and TRBJ1-5 for the parts outside the CDR3, the full variable domain is GAGVSQSPSNKVTEKGKDVELRCDPISGHTALYWYRQSLGQGLEFLIYFQGNSAPDKSGLPSDRFSAERTGGSVSTLTIQRTQQEDSAVYLCASSPTGNQPQHFGDGTRLSIL.

The chain combines TRBV4-3 with TRBJ1-5; no firm D call. V lost 0 bases and J lost 3, with 6 bases in between. The CDR3 has 14 amino acids. The germline CDR1 and CDR2 sequences are LGHNA and YSLEER. This CDR3 reads CASSQDPVNQPQHF. The CDR3 coding sequence is TGCGCCAGCAGCCAAGATCCAGTCAATCAGCCCCAGCATTTT.

This chain connects TRBV4-1 to TRBJ2-2, with D unresolved. Trimming removed 1 base at V and 6 bases at J, with 6 bases between. The CDR3 has 13 amino acids. Germline lookup yields CDR1 MGHRA and CDR2 YSYEKL. DNA of the CDR3: TGCGCCAGCAGCCAAGTGTTCTCCGGGGAGCTGTTTTTT. This codes for CASSQVFSGELFF.

The chain recombines TRBV10-1 with TRBJ1-2, with D tentatively TRBD1 (6 bases). Germline CDR1 and CDR2: WNHNN and SYGVQD (reference sequence). V was clipped by 0 bases and J by 0 bases, with 11 bases between them. The CDR3 has 16 residues. CDR3 coding DNA: TGCGCCAGCAGTGAGTCTAACAGGGTATCTAACTATGGCTACACCTTC. Its translation: CASSESNRVSNYGYTF.

This chain links TRBV11-2 with TRBJ2-5; 8 bases map to TRBD1. The junction had 3 bases not matched to a gene; V was cut back by 0 bases and J by 3 bases. The germline CDR1 and CDR2 sequences are SGHAT and FQNNGV. This CDR3 is built from 15 residues. CDR3 in DNA: TGTGCCAGCAGCTTAGATTCGACAGGGGAAGAGACCCAGTACTTC. Residues: CASSLDSTGEETQYF.

The chain combines TRBV5-1 with TRBJ2-3; the D gene is possibly TRBD1 (7 bases). The V and J ends lost 0 bases and 2 bases respectively, with 10 bases between them. This CDR3 has 15 residues. Germline V lookup: CDR1 SGHRS, CDR2 YFSETQ. CDR3 amino acids: CASSLVRGVTDTQYF. CDR3 bases: TGCGCCAGCAGCTTGGTCAGGGGGGTCACAGATACGCAGTATTTT.

The chain combines TRBV6-6 with TRBJ2-1, with D tentatively TRBD1 (6 bases). The CDR3 extends over 13 amino acids. CDR1 is MNHNY, CDR2 SVGAGI, per germline (reference sequence). Trimming took 2 bases from V and 7 from J, leaving 9 bases between them. The CDR3: CASSYNRVNEQFF. The CDR3 bases are TGTGCCAGCAGTTACAACAGGGTAAATGAGCAGTTCTTC.

The V gene is TRBV7-2, the J gene TRBJ1-5; unclear D gene. V lost 2 bases, J lost 0 bases, and 11 bases lay in between. Germline V gene lookup returns CDR1 SGHTA and CDR2 FQGNSA. This CDR3 contains 16 residues. The chain's CDR3 is CASSLLGGDSNQPQHF. The CDR3 DNA sequence: TGTGCCAGCAGCTTACTCGGCGGAGATAGCAATCAGCCCCAGCATTTT.

The genes are TRBV4-1 and TRBJ2-7; D remains ambiguous. The V and J ends lost 2 bases and 1 base respectively, with 15 bases between them. The V gene's germline CDR1 is MGHRA and CDR2 YSYEKL. This CDR3 contains 16 residues. The chain's CDR3 is CASSQPGFFGSYEQYF. The CDR3 bases are TGCGCCAGCAGCCAACCCGGGTTTTTTGGATCCTACGAGCAGTACTTC.

V is TRBV6-1 and J is TRBJ1-1, with D possibly matching TRBD1 (6 bases). V was clipped by 10 bases and J by 0 bases, with 12 bases between them. The CDR3 is 13 amino acids. Germline lookup yields CDR1 MNHNS and CDR2 SASEGT. The CDR3 reads CATFRQVNTEAFF. The CDR3 DNA is TGTGCCACCTTTCGACAGGTGAACACTGAAGCTTTCTTT.

The V and J genes are TRBV25-1 and TRBJ2-1, with D possibly TRBD2 on 6 matching bases. Germline V gene lookup returns CDR1 MGHDK and CDR2 SYGVNS. Trimming cost V 3 bases and J 3 bases, with 6 bases left between them. The CDR3 runs 13 residues. CDR3 amino acids: CASSEGGYNEQFF. CDR3 nucleotides: TGTGCCAGCAGTGAGGGGGGCTACAATGAGCAGTTCTTC.

The chain carries TRBV5-1 and TRBJ2-1; D is tentatively TRBD1 or TRBD2 (6 bases each). The germline V gene encodes CDR1 SGHRS and CDR2 YFSETQ. V dropped 0 bases and J dropped 8 bases, with 12 bases sitting between them. The length of the CDR3 is 14 residues. CDR3 DNA sequence: TGCGCCAGCAGCTTGGATGGGGGGCGCGATGAGCAGTTCTTC. This encodes CASSLDGGRDEQFF.

The genes are TRBV5-1 and TRBJ2-3, with D unclear. This CDR3 has 15 residues. Germline V gene sequence: CDR1 SGHRS, CDR2 YFSETQ. Trimming took 0 bases from V and 3 from J, leaving 11 bases between them. CDR3 sequence (DNA): TGCGCCAGCAGCTTGGTTAGTCTTTCGACAGATACGCAGTATTTT. It encodes CASSLVSLSTDTQYF.

This clone came up once. The chain has TRBV6-6 and TRBJ1-5; 10 bases line up with TRBD1. Germline V lookup: CDR1 MNHNY, CDR2 SVGAGI (reference sequence). Trimming took 2 bases from V and 5 from J; bases not matched to a gene: 0. The CDR3 is 14 residues long. DNA of the CDR3: TGTGCCAGCAGTTACGGGACAGGGGATCAGCCCCAGCATTTT. Amino acid sequence: CASSYGTGDQPQHF.

This sequence joins TRBV2 and TRBJ2-4; no clear D gene. The CDR3 covers 15 residues. Germline-derived CDR1 and CDR2 are SNHLY and FYNNEI. Deletions cut 0 bases from V and 8 bases from J, with 14 bases between. DNA of the CDR3: TGTGCCAGCAGTGAAGCGCAGGTCGCCCTAGACATTCAGTACTTC. Its protein is CASSEAQVALDIQYF.